This T cell receptor beta chain was retrieved from a study of T cells expressing NK-cell markers. On the study more broadly: Sequenced donors, eight in total, included seven who were HCMV-seropositive and one who was seronegative.

This CDR3 has 16 amino acids. One entry per CDR3 protein, without DNA, is what TCRdb gives after re-calling the 5' RACE reads. Across some 280,000 distinct CDR3 sequences, the top ten clones capture approximately 0.42% of the sample. The receptor was isolated from a man between 18 and 29 years old in good health. The sequenced sample consisted of blood T cells: a sorted CD56 or NKG2C T cell subset, CD4+ or CD8+ T cells, or bulk PBMC T cells (not recorded which). The gene calls are TRBV12-3 or TRBV12-4 and TRBJ1-2. CDR3 sequence: CARTESLGRANYGYTF.